Listed below are T cell receptor beta chains from one sample, sequenced in a study of cytomegalovirus exposure and HLA in healthy donors. Measured with immunoSEQ multiplex PCR; TCRdb has only the in-frame clones, and not every one. This repertoire shows around 220,000 clones, about 75% found once; its top ten account for about 1.8%. The sample comprised PBMCs. The receptors stem from a man between 18 and 29 years old in good health and CMV-seronegative. Each CDR3 is given with its conserved first and last residue. A D gene is named only where the DNA matches it firmly. Expanded clones are given a class, and other clones once, few, many or no size at all.

size: NA; D: NA; J: TRBJ2-3; length: 14; V: TRBV28; DNA: TGTGCCAGCAGTTTAGACAGGAGCACAGATACGCAGTATTTT; CDR3: CASSLDRSTDTQYF
size: once; D: TRBD1; J: TRBJ2-1; length: 15; V: TRBV4-3; DNA: TGCGCCAGCAGCCGGACAGGGGGCGGAAACAATGAGCAGTTCTTC; CDR3: CASSRTGGGNNEQFF
size: NA; D: TRBD1; J: TRBJ2-7; length: 15; V: TRBV6-5; DNA: TGTGCCAGCAGCATATCCGGGACAGGGAGCGACGAGCAGTACTTC; CDR3: CASSISGTGSDEQYF
size: few; D: TRBD1; J: TRBJ2-5; length: 14; V: TRBV6-1; DNA: TGTGCCAGCAGTCGGGACAGTCCGAGAGAGACCCAGTACTTC; CDR3: CASSRDSPRETQYF
size: NA; D: NA; J: TRBJ2-3; length: 12; V: TRBV29-1; DNA: TGCAGCGTTGGTTCCGGGGATGCTACGCAGTATTTT; CDR3: CSVGSGDATQYF
size: few; D: NA; J: TRBJ1-1; length: 16; V: TRBV6-1; DNA: TGTGCCAGCAGTGCGAATGCAGGAAACATGAACACTGAAGCTTTCTTT; CDR3: CASSANAGNMNTEAFF
size: NA; D: TRBD1; J: TRBJ1-4; length: 13; V: TRBV7-9; DNA: TGTTCCAGCAGCTACAGGGGTAATGAAAAACTGTTTTTT; CDR3: CSSSYRGNEKLFF
size: NA; D: NA; J: TRBJ2-7; length: 16; V: TRBV23-1; DNA: TGCGCCAGCAGTCAATCTGAGGCCCATAGAAAGCGCGAGCAGTACTTC; CDR3: CASSQSEAHRKREQYF
size: NA; D: NA; J: TRBJ1-1; length: 17; V: TRBV28; DNA: TGTGCCAGCAGTTTTCGGCGAGGTCCGGGTATGAACACTGAAGCTTTCTTT; CDR3: CASSFRRGPGMNTEAFF
size: NA; D: NA; J: TRBJ2-3; length: 13; V: TRBV7-2; DNA: TGTGCCAGCAGCTCTACTCACGCAGATACGCAGTATTTT; CDR3: CASSSTHADTQYF
size: NA; D: TRBD1; J: TRBJ2-7; length: 14; V: TRBV7-8; DNA: TGTGCCAGCCGTGGGGACAGGGGCTCCTACGAGCAGTACTTC; CDR3: CASRGDRGSYEQYF
size: few; D: NA; J: TRBJ1-2; length: 15; V: TRBV2; DNA: TGTGCCAGCAGTGGGGACGGCGGGGCCTCGGAGGGCTACACCTTC; CDR3: CASSGDGGASEGYTF
size: NA; D: NA; J: TRBJ1-3; length: 15; V: TRBV5-1; DNA: TGCGCCAGCAGCTTGGGCGGTACCCCCGGAAACACCATATATTTT; CDR3: CASSLGGTPGNTIYF
size: NA; D: NA; J: TRBJ2-7; length: 14; V: TRBV4-3; DNA: TGCGCCAGCAGCCAAGTCCGGGATTCCTACGAGCAGTACTTC; CDR3: CASSQVRDSYEQYF
size: NA; D: NA; J: TRBJ2-7; length: 12; V: TRBV30; DNA: TGTGCCTGGATTGGACGGACATACGAGCAGTACTTC; CDR3: CAWIGRTYEQYF
size: NA; D: TRBD1; J: TRBJ1-1; length: 16; V: TRBV11-3; DNA: TGTGCCAGCAGCTCGGGACAGGGTTTGGTCAGCACTGAAGCTTTCTTT; CDR3: CASSSGQGLVSTEAFF
size: NA; D: TRBD2; J: TRBJ2-7; length: 14; V: TRBV7-2; DNA: TGTGCCAGCAGGACTAGCGGGGTCCCGGGGGAGCAGTACTTC; CDR3: CASRTSGVPGEQYF
size: NA; D: TRBD1; J: TRBJ2-1; length: 15; V: TRBV2; DNA: TGTGCCAGCAGTCCTGGACAGGGTTCCTACAATGAGCAGTTCTTC; CDR3: CASSPGQGSYNEQFF
size: NA; D: TRBD1; J: TRBJ2-2; length: 14; V: TRBV29-1; DNA: TGCAGCGTTGCCCCGACAGGGAGCACCGGGGAGCTGTTTTTT; CDR3: CSVAPTGSTGELFF
size: NA; D: NA; J: TRBJ1-5; length: 14; V: TRBV28; DNA: TGTGCCAGCAGTTTCCTTCAGGGCAATCAGCCCCAGCATTTT; CDR3: CASSFLQGNQPQHF